This TCR beta chain is from a study of T-cell reconstitution after alpha-beta-depleted transplantation in children. This sample's TCRbeta library carried unique molecular identifier barcodes. MiXCR was run by TCRdb on the PCR reads, yielding one entry per CDR3 protein. The sample contains about 500,000 distinct CDR3 sequences, 32% of which appear only once. CDR1 is MNHEY, CDR2 SMNVEV, per germline (reference sequence). The CDR3 is 14 amino acids. The V end lost 6 bases, the J end lost 4 bases, and 15 bases lay between the germline ends. This sequence joins TRBV27 and TRBJ2-5, with no clear D. This specimen was PBMCs from the stem cell graft donor, taken from the stem cell graft. The sequence came from a human donor who donated a stem cell graft to a child with aplastic anemia. The CDR3 protein is CASRTHIQRETQYF. CDR3 nucleotide sequence: TGTGCCAGCAGAACGCACATTCAACGAGAGACCCAGTACTTC.